These 24 T cell receptor beta chains were sequenced from one sample in a study of blood T cells in healthy people across ages. A J-beta primer mix and a sample-barcoded 5' primer were used in a second PCR of about 6 to 12 cycles. In TCRdb, the 5' RACE reads were re-called with MiXCR into one record per CDR3 protein. Of hundreds of thousands of distinct CDR3 sequences listed, under 30% are singletons. Sequencing input: blood. Receptors originate from a woman aged 80 or over in good health.

The rearrangement uses TRBV18 and TRBJ2-1; 7 nucleotides match TRBD2. The CDR3 spans 18 residues. CDR1 is KGHSH, CDR2 LQKENI, per germline. V was clipped by 0 bases and J by 2 bases; unmatched bases: 10. This CDR3 is CASSPPRASGDPYNEQFF. CDR3 in DNA: TGTGCCAGCTCACCACCCCGGGCAAGCGGGGACCCCTACAATGAGCAGTTCTTC. Using reference TRBV18 and TRBJ2-1 for the parts outside the CDR3, the full variable domain is NAGVMQNPRHLVRRRGQEARLRCSPMKGHSHVYWYRQLPEEGLKFMVYLQKENIIDESGMPKERFSAEFPKEGPSILRIQQVVRGDSAAYFCASSPPRASGDPYNEQFFGPGTRLTVL.

Ten or more counts support this clonotype. The genes are TRBV6-2 or TRBV6-3 and TRBJ2-5; D is unresolved. Looked up from germline, CDR1 is MNHEY and CDR2 is SVGEGT. The CDR3 spans 16 residues. The V end was cut by 4 bases, the J end by 2 bases, with 17 bases between. The CDR3 is CASSSTLFATQETQYF. Written as DNA, the CDR3 is TGTGCCAGCAGTTCCACTCTTTTCGCCACACAAGAGACCCAGTACTTC.

This clonotype was detected a few times. The rearrangement uses TRBV6-2 or TRBV6-3 and TRBJ2-7; D gene ambiguous. The ends were cut back, 7 bases at V and 3 bases at J, with 7 bases in the middle. There are 11 residues in the CDR3. CDR1 and CDR2 from the germline V gene are MNHEY and SVGEGT. CDR3 coding DNA: TGTGCCAGCACAGGTCGCTACGAGCAGTACTTC. It codes for CASTGRYEQYF.

The J gene is TRBJ2-3, the V gene TRBV7-2; D is undetermined. Trimming removed 4 bases from V and 3 bases from J, with 5 bases in between. There are 12 residues in the CDR3. Germline CDR1 is SGHTA and CDR2 is FQGNSA. CDR3 amino acids: CASSSETDTQYF. The DNA for the CDR3 is TGTGCCAGCAGCTCAGAAACAGATACGCAGTATTTT.

Concerning this clonotype itself: A read error is possible here, since a much larger clone lies one base away. The CDR3 protein is CASSVGWRRGLNEQFF. CDR3 in DNA: TGTGCCAGCAGCGTAGGCTGGCGGAGGGGCCTAAATGAGCAGTTCTTC. The chain uses TRBV9 and TRBJ2-1; the D gene is possibly TRBD2 (6 bases). This CDR3 has 16 residues. Germline V lookup: CDR1 SGDLS, CDR2 YYNGEE. The V end was cut by 0 bases, the J end by 7 bases, with 17 bases between.

At least ten counts were recorded for this clonotype. The chain links TRBV24-1 to TRBJ2-4, with D tentatively TRBD2 (5 bases). V gave up 6 bases and J gave up 3 bases, with 5 bases separating them. The V gene's germline CDR1 is KGHDR and CDR2 SFDVKD. The CDR3 loop spans 12 amino acids. The CDR3: CATSRGKNIQYF. The CDR3 DNA follows: TGTGCCACCAGTCGGGGCAAAAACATTCAGTACTTC.

As regards this clonotype: A much larger clone differs from this one at a single base, so this may be a read error. The chain joins TRBV5-6 to TRBJ2-3; 7 bases align to TRBD2. This CDR3 spans 15 amino acids. J was trimmed by 4 bases and V by 7 bases; bases with no gene match: 12. Germline V gives CDR1 SGHDT, CDR2 YYEEEE. DNA for the CDR3: TGTGCCAGCGGCTCGATTGGACTAGGGGCAGATACGCAGTATTTT. Its translation: CASGSIGLGADTQYF. Using reference TRBV5-6 and TRBJ2-3 for the parts outside the CDR3, the full variable domain is DAGVTQSPTHLIKTRGQQVTLRCSPKSGHDTVSWYQQALGQGPQFIFQYYEEEERQRGNFPDRFSGHQFPNYSSELNVNALLLGDSALYLCASGSIGLGADTQYFGPGTRLTVL.

This clonotype was found many times. The chain combines TRBV6-6 with TRBJ2-7, with TRBD1 matching 7 bases. J gave up 1 base and V 2 bases, and 11 bases lay outside the gene matches. The CDR3 extends over 17 amino acids. Germline loops: CDR1 MNHNY, CDR2 SVGAGI (reference sequence). Here the CDR3 reads CASSYPRGQGESYEQYF. For the CDR3, the DNA is TGTGCCAGCAGTTACCCGAGGGGGCAGGGAGAGTCCTACGAGCAGTACTTC.

This clonotype has a count of ten or more. This rearrangement joins TRBV7-2 to TRBJ2-5; 16 nucleotides match TRBD2. The trim removed 5 bases at V and 2 bases at J, leaving 2 bases unmatched. The CDR3 length is 16 residues. Germline lookup yields CDR1 SGHTA and CDR2 FQGNSA. CDR3 DNA: TGTGCCAGCAGCATGGGACTAGCGGGGGGGCAAGAGACCCAGTACTTC. Its translation is CASSMGLAGGQETQYF. The entire variable domain, with the rest obtained from reference TRBV7-2 and TRBJ2-5, is as follows: GAGVSQSPSNKVTEKGKDVELRCDPISGHTALYWYRQSLGQGLEFLIYFQGNSAPDKSGLPSDRFSAERTGGSVSTLTIQRTQQEDSAVYLCASSMGLAGGQETQYFGPGTRLLVL.

This clonotype was seen just once. The chain uses TRBV5-1 and TRBJ2-7; 8 bases align to TRBD2. V shed 3 bases, J shed 0 bases, and the junction held 5 bases outside the gene matches. The CDR3 totals 15 residues. Germline V gene data show CDR1 as SGHRS and CDR2 as YFSETQ. The CDR3 sequence: CASSSTAGDSYEQYF. In nucleotides, the CDR3 is TGCGCCAGCAGCTCCACAGCGGGAGACTCCTACGAGCAGTACTTC.

In its sample, this clonotype was seen many times. The V and J genes are TRBV12-3 or TRBV12-4 and TRBJ1-5, with unresolved D. CDR3 length: 15 amino acids. V lost 6 bases and J lost 0, with 12 bases in between. The CDR3 spells CASSVWQVSNQPQHF. Written as DNA, the CDR3 is TGTGCCAGCAGCGTATGGCAGGTTAGCAATCAGCCCCAGCATTTT.

This clonotype has at least ten counts. V and J are TRBV5-1 and TRBJ2-3, with D tentatively TRBD2 (6 bases). Germline-derived CDR1 and CDR2 are SGHRS and YFSETQ. V lost 2 bases, J lost 4 bases, and 11 bases lay in between. The CDR3 runs 14 residues. CDR3 region: CASSLTTGADTQYF. The DNA of the CDR3 is TGCGCCAGCAGCTTAACGACGGGGGCAGATACGCAGTATTTT.

This clonotype was seen just once. A much larger clone lies one base from this, so it may be a read error. The rearrangement uses TRBV27 and TRBJ2-3; 10 bases agree with TRBD2. The CDR3 runs 15 residues. Losses at the gene ends were 8 bases for V and 4 bases for J; bases not matched to a gene: 9. The germline V gene encodes CDR1 MNHEY and CDR2 SMNVEV (reference sequence). The CDR3 region has the DNA TGTGCCAGCGGAGCTAGCGGGGGATTGTCAGATACGCAGTATTTT. It yields the protein CASGASGGLSDTQYF.

This clonotype was counted many times. The rearrangement links TRBV5-1 to TRBJ1-2; D possibly corresponds to TRBD1 (6 bases). Trimming left V 0 bases short and J 5 bases short, with 23 bases between. This CDR3 contains 18 residues. Germline CDR1 SGHRS, CDR2 YFSETQ. The CDR3 loop reads CASSLGPQGPRYTYGYTF. CDR3 nucleotides: TGCGCCAGCAGCTTGGGACCCCAGGGGCCTCGTTATACGTATGGCTACACCTTC.

This sequence joins TRBV9 and TRBJ1-5; D uncertain. Between the trimmed V and J ends, which lost 3 bases and 6 bases, there was a span of 7 bases. Looked up from germline, CDR1 is SGDLS and CDR2 is YYNGEE. The CDR3 sequence is 12 residues long. CDR3 sequence (DNA): TGTGCCAGCAGCGCGAATGGTCAGCCCCAGCATTTT. This codes for CASSANGQPQHF.

There are many counts of this clonotype. The chain employs TRBV20-1 and TRBJ2-5; 13 nucleotides align to TRBD2. Trimming removed 6 bases from V and 4 bases from J; junction bases left unmatched: 8. Germline lookup yields CDR1 DFQATT and CDR2 SNEGSKA (reference sequence). CDR3 length: 15 residues. CDR3 loop: CSAKGTSGDGETQYF. Written as DNA, the CDR3 is TGCAGTGCGAAAGGGACTAGCGGGGATGGAGAGACCCAGTACTTC.

This clonotype has ten or more counts. Compared with germline, one end of the junction differs, possibly owing to a read error. The chain has TRBV5-1 and TRBJ1-2, with a weak D call TRBD1 (6 bases). Germline lookup yields CDR1 SGHRS and CDR2 YFSETQ. The CDR3 sequence is 13 residues long. The CDR3 region is CASSLGGSHGYTF. In nucleotides, the CDR3 is TGTGCCAGCAGCTTAGGGGGGTCACATGGCTACACCTTC. Drawing the rest from reference TRBV5-1 and TRBJ1-2, the complete variable domain is KAGVTQTPRYLIKTRGQQVTLSCSPISGHRSVSWYQQTPGQGLQFLFEYFSETQRNKGNFPGRFSGRQFSNSRSEMNVSTLELGDSALYLCASSLGGSHGYTFGSGTRLTVV.

This clonotype occurred many times. The genes are TRBV10-3 and TRBJ2-1, with a tentative D call TRBD2 (5 bases). Per germline, CDR1 ENHRY and CDR2 SYGVKD. V lost 6 bases and J 5 bases, leaving 5 bases between the germline ends. The CDR3 is 11 amino acids. CDR3 residues: CAIRRDNEQFF. In DNA, the CDR3 is TGTGCCATCAGGCGGGACAATGAGCAGTTCTTC.

Turning to this clonotype: The junction and the germline gene differ at one end; a read error may be behind it. V usage is TRBV7-2 and J usage is TRBJ2-7, with D perhaps matching TRBD1 or TRBD2 (5 bases each). The germline gives CDR1 SGHTA, CDR2 FQGNSA. The CDR3 loop spans 15 amino acids. The CDR3 coding sequence is TGTGCCAGCAGTTCCCCCGGGACGTCGACCTACGAGCAGTACTTT. Encoded protein: CASSSPGTSTYEQYF.

This clonotype was counted many times. The genes are TRBV7-9 and TRBJ2-5; tentative D call: TRBD1 (5 bases). Between the trimmed V and J ends, which lost 4 bases and 1 base, there was a span of 10 bases. This CDR3 comprises 14 residues. The germline V gene has CDR1 SEHNR and CDR2 FQNEAQ (reference sequence). The CDR3 protein is CASSCRVGQETQYF. Written as DNA, the CDR3 is TGTGCCAGCAGCTGCAGGGTTGGCCAAGAGACCCAGTACTTC.

Of note for this clonotype: This may be a read error, as it is one base from a much larger clone. The chain has TRBV10-3 and TRBJ2-3; 7 bases fit TRBD2. This CDR3 has 14 amino acids. Trimming took 6 bases from V and 8 from J; bases not matched to a gene: 11. Germline lookup yields CDR1 ENHRY and CDR2 SYGVKD. The CDR3 sequence: CAIRDRGGPPTQYF. In DNA form, the CDR3 reads TGTGCCATCAGGGACCGCGGGGGACCCCCTACGCAGTATTTT.

This clonotype was counted many times. The chain employs TRBV2 and TRBJ1-2; D ambiguous. Trimming took 6 bases from V and 6 from J, leaving 8 bases between them. The CDR3 covers 11 residues. CDR1 and CDR2 (germline): SNHLY, FYNNEI. The CDR3 DNA reads as TGTGCCAGCAGGGCAATTGATGGCTACACCTTC. Translated: CASRAIDGYTF.

In this sample, this clonotype turned up once. This sequence joins TRBV4-2 and TRBJ1-3, with 7 bases matching TRBD1. Germline CDR1 and CDR2: LGHNA and YNFKEQ. After removal of 3 bases from V and 3 bases from J, the junction contained 2 bases not matched to a gene. The CDR3 is made up of 14 amino acids. CDR3 amino acids: CASSHTGVGNTIYF. Written as DNA, the CDR3 is TGTGCCAGCAGCCATACAGGGGTTGGAAACACCATATATTTT.

The V call is TRBV2, the J call TRBJ2-7, with 7 bases fitting TRBD2. Germline V gene sequence: CDR1 SNHLY, CDR2 FYNNEI. Trimming cost V 2 bases and J 7 bases; bases outside gene matches: 14. The CDR3 totals 16 residues. The CDR3, as DNA: TGTGCCAGCAGTGAACTAGCGGCAAGTGGGGCCAATGAGCAGTACTTC. Encoded protein: CASSELAASGANEQYF.